The present entry profiles one TCR beta chain with its context. Authors' analysis steps: Scientists estimated how many nucleated cells there were by amplifying reference gene primers. TCRdb's table, derived via immunoSEQ multiplex PCR, lists solely in-frame clones and lacks some. V and J calls and clone size are those listed in that table; D and trimming were worked out from the DNA. The sample lists approximately 250,000 clones; 84% were seen once. This entry is derived from a study of blood T cell repertoires in COVID-19. Across the whole study: Donors in the United States, Italy and Spain gave samples during acute or convalescent COVID-19.

Source material: peripheral blood. The receptor comes from a man between 40 and 49 years old who had recovered from COVID-19.

The CDR3 DNA reads as TGTGCCAGCAGTTTCTGGGACAGGGTAACTACGCAGTATTTT. Its protein product is CASSFWDRVTTQYF. The chain joins TRBV27 to TRBJ2-3; 9 bases match TRBD1. From germline, CDR1 is MNHEY and CDR2 SMNVEV (reference sequence). The V segment lost 3 bases and the J segment 8 bases; nucleotides outside the gene matches: 6. The CDR3 is 14 amino acids.